A selection of T cell receptor beta chains follows, all from one sample in a study of shared clonotypes between healthy human individuals. The table came from immunoSEQ multiplex PCR; TCRdb's copy has only in-frame clones and leaves some out. The sample holds about 1 million clones; about three quarters are singletons and the top ten take around 1.5%. The sequencing input was memory CD4+ T cells sorted from blood. The receptors come from a man between 18 and 29 years old in good health. Both conserved end residues are part of each CDR3. Where a row states a size, it is once, few, many or the class of an expanded clone; other rows omit it.

clone_size	j_call	v_call	cdr3_aa
NA	TRBJ1-5	TRBV30	CAWSGYGGTQPQHF
NA	TRBJ2-3	TRBV10-3	CAISALRGGTDTQYF
NA	TRBJ2-3	TRBV6-5	CASSSGATDTQYF
NA	TRBJ2-7	TRBV6-5	CASRPGLAGSYEQYF
few	TRBJ1-6	TRBV14	CASSHDGGRSSPLHF
NA	TRBJ2-5	TRBV2	CASSAQRAPPETQYF
NA	TRBJ2-1	TRBV5-4	CASSLEWLAGGNEQFF
NA	TRBJ1-2	TRBV2	CASSARQGALVDYTF
NA	TRBJ1-2	TRBV18	CASSPPGDIYGYTF
NA	NA	TRBV10-3	CAISGGAQNYEQYF
NA	TRBJ1-2	TRBV6-5	CASSPQGVHGYTF
NA	TRBJ1-2	TRBV30	CAWSVRAGYTF
NA	TRBJ2-1	TRBV5-4	CASSTTSGTYNEQFF
once	TRBJ1-2	TRBV19	CASRFNYGYTF
NA	TRBJ1-5	TRBV30	CAWSVRGGYQPQHF
NA	TRBJ2-7	TRBV6-1	CASSEGALTLYEQYF
NA	TRBJ1-2	TRBV29-1	CSVDVRNYGYTF
many	TRBJ1-2	TRBV5-1	CASSLGDYGYTF
NA	TRBJ2-3	TRBV5-6	CASSSRYGTIAHTQYF
NA	TRBJ1-4	TRBV28	CASSAQGTGGVNEKLFF
few	TRBJ1-2	TRBV10-1	CASAGNYGYTF
NA	TRBJ2-3	TRBV7-2	CASSLTSGATNTQYF
NA	TRBJ2-3	TRBV7-9	CASSRPPVDTQYF
NA	TRBJ2-5	TRBV7-9	CASSLLSETQYF
NA	TRBJ2-1	TRBV18	CASSPPGTSGIHEQFF
NA	TRBJ2-1	TRBV19	CASSIEASGGNNEQFF
NA	TRBJ1-1	TRBV29-1	CSVDPVDTEAFF
few	TRBJ1-1	TRBV28	CASSLSQAVTEAFF
NA	TRBJ1-6	TRBV5-8	CASSQDRVVNSPLHF
NA	TRBJ2-5	TRBV5-1	CASSSPRTGVETQYF
NA	TRBJ1-1	TRBV18	CASSSRDTEAFF
NA	TRBJ2-4	TRBV5-1	CASSSDGTAKNIQYF
NA	TRBJ2-3	TRBV5-4	CASTTSGGATDTQYF
NA	TRBJ2-2	TRBV5-1	CASSLAEDSANTGELFF
NA	TRBJ1-5	TRBV10-2	CASGPLSNQPQHF
NA	TRBJ1-4	TRBV6-1	CGTGGQINEKLFF
NA	TRBJ2-7	TRBV11-3	CASSLAGDGPYEQYF
once	TRBJ2-5	TRBV10-3	CAISESWSVAAQETQYF
few	TRBJ1-2	TRBV30	CAWSDRVDGYTF
NA	TRBJ1-5	TRBV19	CASRGQGPNQPQHF
NA	TRBJ2-1	TRBV11-2	CASSSGAKGNYNEQFF